Following are 30 T cell receptor beta chains from one sample sequenced in a study of technical replicates of blood from several donors. TCRdb keeps only in-frame clones here, not all; method: immunoSEQ multiplex PCR. The data show tens of thousands of clones, around 97% seen once. The sequenced sample was T cells isolated from PBMCs. The receptors come from a human donor in good health.

The chain couples TRBV5-1 to TRBJ1-2; D unresolved. Germline V gene sequence: CDR1 SGHRS, CDR2 YFSETQ. With 4 bases removed from V and 5 bases from J, the gap between germline ends came to 21 bases. The CDR3 totals 16 residues. DNA of the CDR3: TGCGCCAGCAGCCGTACGAGTGTTCGAGGCTTTTATGGCTACACCTTC. Translation: CASSRTSVRGFYGYTF.

V is TRBV27 and J is TRBJ2-1; TRBD2 matches 10 bases. Per the germline V gene, CDR1 is MNHEY and CDR2 is SMNVEV (reference sequence). There are 15 residues in the CDR3. V lost 10 bases and J lost 6; bases outside the gene matches: 12. The CDR3 region is CATGAGTSALNEQFF. In DNA form, the CDR3 reads TGTGCCACCGGAGCCGGGACTAGCGCTCTCAATGAGCAGTTCTTC.

The chain joins TRBV4-1 to TRBJ2-7, with D perhaps matching TRBD1 (6 bases). From germline, CDR1 is MGHRA and CDR2 YSYEKL. CDR3 length: 17 amino acids. With 0 bases removed from V and 2 bases from J, the gap between germline ends came to 17 bases. CDR3 sequence (DNA): TGCGCCAGCAGCCAAGAGGGCTTTGGGGGCCCCACCTACGAGCAGTACTTC. It specifies CASSQEGFGGPTYEQYF.

This clone was seen just once. The chain employs TRBV30 and TRBJ2-3, with D possibly TRBD1 on 6 matching bases. The V gene's germline CDR1 is GTSNPN and CDR2 SVGIG (reference sequence). The V and J ends lost 4 bases and 3 bases respectively, with 8 bases between them. The CDR3 is 12 amino acids. The CDR3 sequence is CAWTTGTDTQYF. The CDR3 coding sequence is TGTGCCTGGACAACAGGGACAGATACGCAGTATTTT. The complete variable domain, with remaining parts taken from reference TRBV30 and TRBJ2-3, reads SQTIHQWPATLVQPVGSPLSLECTVEGTSNPNLYWYRQAAGRGLQLLFYSVGIGQISSEVPQNLSASRPQDRQFILSSKKLLLSDSGFYLCAWTTGTDTQYFGPGTRLTVL.

The chain is built from TRBV19 and TRBJ2-6, with 12 bases identical to TRBD1. V gave up 7 bases and J gave up 2 bases; unmatched junction bases: 9. The CDR3 has 18 residues. Germline CDR1 LNHDA, CDR2 SQIVND (reference sequence). As DNA, the CDR3 is TGTGCCAGTACCTCACCGGGACAGGGGGCGGCTGGGGCCAACGTCCTGACTTTC. This codes for CASTSPGQGAAGANVLTF.

In this sample, this clone turned up once. The chain combines TRBV7-2 with TRBJ2-5; 8 nucleotides match TRBD2. Germline V CDR1 and CDR2: SGHTA, FQGNSA. This CDR3 is 16 amino acids long. Trimming cost V 1 base and J 13 bases; bases outside gene matches: 17. The CDR3 here is CASSLERGGTLSPPYF. The CDR3 nucleotides read TGTGCCAGCAGCTTAGAACGGGGGGGCACCTTAAGCCCGCCGTACTTC.

This clone showed up just once. The rearrangement uses TRBV27 and TRBJ2-1; 7 bases align to TRBD1. The CDR3 contains 15 residues. CDR1 and CDR2 (germline): MNHEY, SMNVEV (reference sequence). V gave up 5 bases and J gave up 0 bases; unmatched junction bases: 4. The CDR3 DNA follows: TGTGCCAGCAGTACCCGACAGGGCTCCTACAATGAGCAGTTCTTC. As protein: CASSTRQGSYNEQFF.

The V call is TRBV7-9, the J call TRBJ2-7, with TRBD1 matching over 8 bases. This CDR3 is built from 18 residues. Germline CDR1 is SEHNR and CDR2 is FQNEAQ (reference sequence). The V and J ends lost 2 bases and 4 bases, in that order; junction bases with no gene match: 16. CDR3 sequence: CASSLRSRGPRPFYEQYF. For the CDR3, the DNA is TGTGCCAGCAGCTTACGATCCAGGGGGCCCAGGCCCTTTTACGAGCAGTACTTC. Filled out from reference TRBV7-9 and TRBJ2-7, the complete variable domain reads DTGVSQNPRHKITKRGQNVTFRCDPISEHNRLYWYRQTLGQGPEFLTYFQNEAQLEKSRLLSDRFSAERPKGSFSTLEIQRTEQGDSAMYLCASSLRSRGPRPFYEQYFGPGTRLTVT.

The chain links TRBV5-4 to TRBJ1-1, with D possibly being TRBD1 (6 bases). Germline CDR1 is SGHNT and CDR2 is YYREEE (reference sequence). The V end lost 0 bases, the J end lost 0 bases, and 9 bases lay between the germline ends. The CDR3 totals 15 residues. The CDR3 spells CASSLGGTLNTEAFF. In nucleotides, the CDR3 is TGTGCCAGCAGCTTGGGAGGGACACTGAACACTGAAGCTTTCTTT. The full variable domain, completed using reference TRBV5-4 and TRBJ1-1, is ETGVTQSPTHLIKTRGQQVTLRCSSQSGHNTVSWYQQALGQGPQFIFQYYREEENGRGNFPPRFSGLQFPNYSSELNVNALELDDSALYLCASSLGGTLNTEAFFGQGTRLTVV.

The rearrangement links TRBV28 to TRBJ1-1, with D perhaps matching TRBD1 (6 bases). Trimming removed 7 bases at V and 4 bases at J, with 7 bases between. The germline gives CDR1 MDHEN, CDR2 SYDVKM. The length of the CDR3 is 11 residues. For the CDR3, the DNA is TGTGCCAGCATAGGGGGCACTGAAGCTTTCTTT. Its translation is CASIGGTEAFF.

J is TRBJ2-7 and V is TRBV28, with 8 bases matching TRBD2. The CDR3 runs 14 residues. Germline CDR1 reads MDHEN; CDR2 reads SYDVKM. Germline trimming cut 10 bases from V and 2 bases from J; bases unmatched to any gene: 10. The CDR3: CATLRLALPYEQYF. The CDR3 DNA reads TGTGCCACCCTTCGACTAGCGCTTCCCTACGAGCAGTACTTC.

This sequence joins TRBV5-1 and TRBJ2-3; TRBD2 agrees at 7 bases. The germline V gene encodes CDR1 SGHRS and CDR2 YFSETQ. This CDR3 has 15 amino acids. Trimming removed 4 bases from V and 0 bases from J; junction bases left unmatched: 5. CDR3 sequence (DNA): TGCGCCAGCAGCCTGGGGGGGACTAGCACAGATACGCAGTATTTT. Protein: CASSLGGTSTDTQYF.

The chain employs TRBV5-1 and TRBJ2-1, with TRBD2 identical over 12 bases. The CDR3 runs 14 residues. J gave up 6 bases and V 7 bases, and 5 bases lay outside the gene matches. CDR1 and CDR2 (germline): SGHRS, YFSETQ. CDR3 protein: CASGRTSGINEQFF. The CDR3 DNA reads as TGCGCCAGCGGTCGGACTAGCGGGATCAATGAGCAGTTCTTC.

The chain carries TRBV7-6 and TRBJ2-5, with 11 bases matching TRBD2. After removal of 1 base from V and 1 base from J, the junction contained 2 bases not matched to a gene. This CDR3 has 16 residues. Per germline, CDR1 SGHVS and CDR2 FNYEAQ. The CDR3 DNA is TGTGCCAGCAGCTTAGGGACTAGCGGGCGCCAAGAGACCCAGTACTTC. Translation: CASSLGTSGRQETQYF.

The J gene is TRBJ1-2, the V gene TRBV5-8; D remains ambiguous. With 3 bases removed from V and 4 bases from J, the gap between germline ends came to 10 bases. The CDR3 is 13 amino acids. Germline V gene lookup returns CDR1 SGHTS and CDR2 YDEGEE. CDR3 sequence reads: CASSSSGIYGYTF. CDR3 nucleotides: TGTGCCAGCAGCTCCTCGGGGATCTATGGCTACACCTTC.

The CDR3 DNA reads TGCGCCAGCAGCCCCCGTACTCCGACTAGCGGGTACCAAGAGACCCAGTACTTC. Translation: CASSPRTPTSGYQETQYF. The chain is built from TRBV5-1 and TRBJ2-5, with 10 bases aligning to TRBD2. Germline CDR1 and CDR2: SGHRS and YFSETQ. J was trimmed by 0 bases and V by 4 bases; bases with no gene match: 12. This CDR3 has 18 amino acids.

V is TRBV25-1 and J is TRBJ2-7; 8 nucleotides align to TRBD1. Germline V gene lookup returns CDR1 MGHDK and CDR2 SYGVNS. V lost 10 bases to trimming and J lost 3 bases; unmatched junction nucleotides: 14. This CDR3 comprises 15 residues. The CDR3 DNA is TGTGCCACCTTGGAAGGTCGGACAGGGCGCTACGAGCAGTACTTC. Its translation is CATLEGRTGRYEQYF.

V and J are TRBV2 and TRBJ1-1, with TRBD1 identical over 9 bases. V gave up 10 bases and J gave up 7 bases; unmatched junction bases: 13. Germline CDR1 reads SNHLY; CDR2 reads FYNNEI. This CDR3 is built from 14 residues. CDR3 sequence (DNA): TGTGCCATCAGACCAACAGGGGGCTTTGGTGAAGCTTTCTTT. Amino acids: CAIRPTGGFGEAFF.

The rearrangement uses TRBV7-6 and TRBJ2-7; D might be TRBD2 (5 bases). V lost 1 base and J 1 base, leaving 11 bases between the germline ends. The germline gives CDR1 SGHVS, CDR2 FNYEAQ. This CDR3 region has 15 residues. The CDR3 loop reads CASSLGSGGSYEQYF. The DNA of the CDR3 is TGTGCCAGCAGCTTAGGAAGTGGCGGGTCCTACGAGCAGTACTTC.

The chain couples TRBV28 to TRBJ1-5; 8 bases are a match to TRBD1. CDR1 is MDHEN, CDR2 SYDVKM, per germline. Unmatched junction bases numbered 10, after V lost 9 bases and J lost 0 bases. CDR3 length equals 16 residues. The CDR3 DNA sequence: TGTGCCAGTCAGGACAGGGAAGAATTTAGCAATCAGCCCCAGCATTTT. It yields the protein CASQDREEFSNQPQHF.

The chain employs TRBV11-1 and TRBJ1-4, with 7 bases matching TRBD1. The CDR3 sequence is 15 residues long. J gave up 4 bases and V 5 bases, and 7 bases lay outside the gene matches. Per germline, CDR1 SGHAT and CDR2 FQDESV (reference sequence). CDR3 in DNA: TGTGCCAGCAGCACCTCGGGACAGCGTAATGAAAAACTGTTTTTT. It yields the protein CASSTSGQRNEKLFF. Drawing the rest from reference TRBV11-1 and TRBJ1-4, the complete variable domain is EAEVAQSPRYKITEKSQAVAFWCDPISGHATLYWYRQILGQGPELLVQFQDESVVDDSQLPKDRFSAERLKGVDSTLKIQPAELGDSAMYLCASSTSGQRNEKLFFGSGTQLSVL.

J is TRBJ1-1 and V is TRBV19, with a possible D match to TRBD1 (5 bases). Deletions cut 9 bases from V and 5 bases from J, with 19 bases between. This CDR3 is built from 14 residues. Germline lookup yields CDR1 LNHDA and CDR2 SQIVND (reference sequence). The CDR3 nucleotides read TGTGCCAGCGGAGAGGGGAGGGGAGGGACTGAAGCTTTCTTT. It specifies CASGEGRGGTEAFF.

The J gene is TRBJ2-5, the V gene TRBV7-8, with 9 bases fitting TRBD1. This CDR3 has 20 residues. CDR1 and CDR2 from the germline V gene are SGHVS and FQNEAQ. The J segment lost 0 bases and the V segment lost 10 bases, leaving 24 bases of the junction unmatched. The CDR3 reads CAIQGTGNQPVPGDQETQYF. The CDR3 DNA reads as TGTGCCATCCAGGGGACAGGGAACCAGCCGGTACCCGGGGACCAAGAGACCCAGTACTTC.

This chain joins TRBV6-1 and TRBJ1-2, with a tentative D call TRBD1 (6 bases). The CDR3 consists of 14 residues. CDR1 is MNHNS, CDR2 SASEGT, per germline. With 6 bases removed from V and 2 bases from J, the gap between germline ends came to 13 bases. CDR3 protein: CASRMTGRNYGYTF. The CDR3 DNA reads TGTGCCAGCAGAATGACAGGCCGAAACTATGGCTACACCTTC.

This sequence joins TRBV5-4 and TRBJ2-7; D is unresolved. The germline V gene encodes CDR1 SGHNT and CDR2 YYREEE (reference sequence). The CDR3 is 13 residues long. Deletions cut 4 bases from V and 5 bases from J, with 13 bases between. As DNA, the CDR3 is TGTGCCAGCAGCGACGTAGGTGGAGACGAGCAGTACTTC. Protein product: CASSDVGGDEQYF.

J is TRBJ1-1 and V is TRBV7-9, with 8 positions matching TRBD1. Germline CDR1 and CDR2: SEHNR and FQNEAQ (reference sequence). The CDR3 covers 14 residues. Trimming took 4 bases from V and 6 from J; bases not matched to a gene: 7. This CDR3 reads CASSSRQGISEAFF. CDR3 sequence (DNA): TGTGCCAGCAGCTCCCGACAGGGGATTTCTGAAGCTTTCTTT.

This clone occurred once. This chain uses TRBV11-2 with TRBJ2-7, with D hard to call. Germline loops: CDR1 SGHAT, CDR2 FQNNGV. This CDR3 comprises 13 residues. The germline V and J ends were trimmed by 5 bases and 2 bases, with 10 bases remaining between them. The CDR3 sequence is CASSLRGTYEQYF. In DNA, the CDR3 is TGTGCCAGCAGCCTTCGAGGAACCTACGAGCAGTACTTC.

CDR3 sequence reads: CASGLVPSGEDTGELFF. As DNA, the CDR3 is TGTGCTAGTGGTTTGGTCCCTAGCGGGGAGGACACCGGGGAGCTGTTTTTT. The chain employs TRBV12-5 and TRBJ2-2, with 9 bases fitting TRBD2. The CDR3 consists of 17 residues. V gave up 0 bases and J gave up 3 bases; unmatched junction bases: 5. Germline V gene data show CDR1 as LGHNT and CDR2 as FRNRAP.

V is TRBV7-2 and J is TRBJ2-1; TRBD1 might be the D (5 bases). CDR3 length: 15 residues. V shed 6 bases and J shed 0 bases, with 12 bases lying between them. CDR1 and CDR2 (germline): SGHTA, FQGNSA. CDR3 sequence reads: CASRQKGVSYNEQFF. CDR3 coding DNA: TGTGCCAGCAGACAAAAAGGGGTCTCCTACAATGAGCAGTTCTTC.

The V gene is TRBV28, the J gene TRBJ1-2, with a possible D match to TRBD1 (6 bases). V lost 6 bases and J lost 3, with 14 bases in between. Germline CDR1 and CDR2: MDHEN and SYDVKM. The CDR3 is 14 amino acids. Here the CDR3 reads CASSIPGADYGYTF. Here the CDR3 DNA reads TGTGCCAGCAGCATTCCAGGGGCAGACTATGGCTACACCTTC.